The source of this T cell receptor (beta chain) is a study of blood T cell repertoires in COVID-19. Whole-study context: Sources were T cells, B-cell-depleted T cells, or PBMCs; the material itself was cDNA or gDNA.

Per the study methods: Quantification of nucleated cells was approximated via reference gene primer amplification. Profiled with immunoSEQ multiplex PCR; TCRdb holds only in-frame clones, not every one. Clonal size and the V and J genes are those of that table, whereas D and trimming came from the DNA. The sample comprises fewer than 500,000 clones, 70% to 90% of which are singletons, and roughly 2% rests with the top ten. V trimming: 5 bases; J trimming: 2 bases; junction bases outside the gene matches: 5. The CDR3 totals 15 residues. Germline V gives CDR1 MGHDK, CDR2 SYGVNS. Enrollees, roughly 18 to 95 years old, lived in approximately 25 US areas. Which cohort a participant joined came from the clinical history participants gave.

The receptor's source is a woman aged 18-29 years with acute COVID-19. Sequenced: PBMCs or T cells enriched from blood (not recorded which). The chain links TRBV25-1 to TRBJ2-1; TRBD2 matches 8 bases. CDR3 sequence: CASSTGLATYNEQFF. The CDR3 DNA reads TGTGCCAGCAGTACCGGACTAGCCACCTACAATGAGCAGTTCTTC.